This T cell receptor (beta chain) was sequenced in a study of control samples from healthy donors and cancer patients. The CDR3 totals 13 residues. V was shortened by 10 bases and J by 4 bases, with 16 bases between the two germline ends. Germline CDR1 is LNHDA and CDR2 is SQIVND (reference sequence). The repertoire was sequenced with immunoSEQ multiplex PCR; TCRdb's copy has only in-frame clones and lacks some. The sample includes roughly 100,000 clones, more than 85% of them seen just once. This chain uses TRBV19 with TRBJ1-2; D unresolved. This clonotype originated in a woman in her fifties or sixties in good health. Sequences were obtained from blood. In nucleotides, the CDR3 is TGTGCCACCGCGTACGGTGTGGGCTATGGCTACACCTTC. Translation: CATAYGVGYGYTF.